This T cell receptor beta chain was identified during a study of shared clonotypes between healthy human individuals. General study points: Large sequencing depth failed to make sorted-subset sequencing complete, rarefaction showed.

As to this clone: The target antigen is unknown.

The authors split each subset's genomic DNA evenly across several immunoSEQ plates. Libraries were prepared by immunoSEQ multiplex PCR; TCRdb keeps only in-frame clonotypes and omits some of them. The sample comprises roughly 1,000,000 clones, approximately 78% of which are singletons, and under 0.8% rests with the top ten. Researchers partitioned CD4+ cells into CD45RA+ naive and CD45RA-negative memory subsets. The V end lost 9 bases, the J end lost 8 bases, and 17 bases lay between the germline ends. Germline lookup yields CDR1 ENHRY and CDR2 SYGVKD. CDR3 size: 14 residues. The clonotype originates from a man aged 18 to 29 in good health. Some clones in this sample may be carry-over from other donors' samples. V and J are TRBV10-3 and TRBJ2-6; weak D call: TRBD1 (6 bases). Specimen: memory CD4+ T cells from PBMCs. Subset of the sample: CD45RA-negative fraction. CDR3 sequence: CAMGEGERTNVLTF. The CDR3 DNA sequence: TGTGCCATGGGAGAGGGGGAGAGGACCAACGTCCTGACTTTC.